The 21 T cell receptor beta chains reported below all come from one sample, sequenced in a study of T cells after yellow fever vaccination. Using its own MiXCR run on the 5' RACE reads, TCRdb lists one record per CDR3 protein. The data contain more than 250,000 distinct CDR3 sequences, 6.8% of them singletons. This sample comprised PBMCs, obtained roughly 47 days after the first yellow fever vaccination. The source of these receptors is a man aged 18 to 35 who received the YFV17D yellow fever vaccine.

V and J are TRBV6-1 and TRBJ2-3; 12 bases match TRBD2. With V trimmed by 6 bases and J by 1 base, 8 bases remained unmatched. The CDR3 has 17 residues. CDR1 is MNHNS, CDR2 SASEGT, per germline. Here the CDR3 reads CASSRGLAGSGTDTQYF. CDR3 coding DNA: TGTGCCAGCAGCCGCGGACTAGCGGGATCTGGCACAGATACGCAGTATTTT.

CDR3: CATSDLSPWDTQYF. The CDR3 DNA reads TGTGCCACCAGTGATTTGTCACCGTGGGATACGCAGTATTTT. The rearrangement joins TRBV24-1 to TRBJ2-3; D not resolved. The CDR3 contains 14 residues. Between the trimmed V and J ends, which lost 0 bases and 6 bases, there was a span of 9 bases. Germline CDR1 and CDR2: KGHDR and SFDVKD.

This clonotype turned up a few times. V and J are TRBV7-1 and TRBJ2-1; tentatively, D is TRBD1 (6 bases). Being an ORF, TRBV7-1 has a function that is uncertain. Trimming shortened V by 3 bases and J by 0 bases, and 33 bases separated the two germline ends. The CDR3 runs to 23 residues. This CDR3 reads CASSSPFSRPGDQYSSSYNEQFF. The CDR3 bases are TGTGCCAGCAGCTCGCCCTTCTCTAGGCCAGGGGATCAATATTCCAGCTCCTACAATGAGCAGTTCTTC.

This chain joins TRBV20-1 and TRBJ2-2; D not certain. The CDR3 extends over 14 amino acids. Germline lookup yields CDR1 DFQATT and CDR2 SNEGSKA (reference sequence). V was clipped by 6 bases and J by 4 bases, with 15 bases between them. The CDR3 DNA sequence: TGCAGTGCGAAGTGGCAGGACGGCACCGGGGAGCTGTTTTTT. It is translated as CSAKWQDGTGELFF.

This clonotype occurred a few times. The chain recombines TRBV4-1 with TRBJ2-2; D is unclear. V lost 1 base and J lost 1, with 4 bases in between. Germline V CDR1 and CDR2: MGHRA, YSYEKL. There are 14 residues in the CDR3. The CDR3 is CASSQAENTGELFF. DNA of the CDR3: TGCGCCAGCAGCCAAGCGGAGAACACCGGGGAGCTGTTTTTT.

V and J are TRBV7-2 and TRBJ1-1; D call uncertain. The germline CDR1 and CDR2 sequences are SGHTA and FQGNSA. CDR3 length equals 13 residues. V lost 2 bases to trimming and J lost 2 bases, with 6 bases between them. The DNA for the CDR3 is TGTGCCAGCAGCTTAAGGGAAAACACTGAAGCTTTCTTT. It codes for CASSLRENTEAFF.

In its sample, this clonotype was seen a few times. V is TRBV7-2 and J is TRBJ1-3; D unresolved. V was cut by 5 bases and J by 2 bases, with 10 bases left in between. The CDR3 spans 14 residues. The V gene's germline CDR1 is SGHTA and CDR2 FQGNSA. This CDR3 reads CASSVPGTGNTIYF. Written as DNA, the CDR3 is TGTGCCAGCAGCGTCCCGGGTACTGGAAACACCATATATTTT.

The chain couples TRBV7-2 to TRBJ2-7; D unclear. Germline lookup yields CDR1 SGHTA and CDR2 FQGNSA. The CDR3 extends over 15 amino acids. Trimming shortened V by 5 bases and J by 3 bases, and 17 bases separated the two germline ends. Here the CDR3 DNA reads TGTGCCAGCAGCCCCACGGTCGCAGTTTTCTACGAGCAGTACTTC. It is translated as CASSPTVAVFYEQYF.

The chain carries TRBV18 and TRBJ1-1; 7 bases line up with TRBD1. The CDR3 loop spans 16 amino acids. CDR1 and CDR2 from the germline V gene are KGHSH and LQKENI. V shed 2 bases, J shed 7 bases, and the junction held 13 bases outside the gene matches. CDR3 coding DNA: TGTGCCAGCTCACCATCCGAGCAGGGGGTCGGGATTGAAGCTTTCTTT. Translated: CASSPSEQGVGIEAFF.

Ten or more counts support this clonotype. The chain combines TRBV4-2 with TRBJ2-1; TRBD1 aligns across 11 bases. Germline V gene lookup returns CDR1 LGHNA and CDR2 YNFKEQ. The ends lost 3 bases at V and 6 bases at J; junction bases unmatched: 7. The CDR3 sequence is 16 residues long. The CDR3 loop is CASSQEIGTGGNEQFF. CDR3 DNA: TGTGCCAGCAGCCAGGAAATCGGGACAGGGGGCAATGAGCAGTTCTTC.

This clonotype was detected ten times or more. This chain uses TRBV6-1 with TRBJ2-2; D is undetermined. Per the germline V gene, CDR1 is MNHNS and CDR2 is SASEGT. This CDR3 has 17 residues. V was clipped by 6 bases and J by 1 base, with 18 bases between them. Written as DNA, the CDR3 is TGTGCCAGCAGCCCAAACCCATGGACCCTGAACACCGGGGAGCTGTTTTTT. Its protein product is CASSPNPWTLNTGELFF.

This sequence joins TRBV11-2 and TRBJ2-4; TRBD2 agrees at 11 bases. Losses at the gene ends were 5 bases for V and 6 bases for J; bases not matched to a gene: 9. Germline V gene data show CDR1 as SGHAT and CDR2 as FQNNGV. CDR3 length: 16 residues. The CDR3 coding sequence is TGTGCCAGCAGCCCTTGGACTAGCGGGTTTGGAAACATTCAGTACTTC. Translated: CASSPWTSGFGNIQYF.

This chain joins TRBV5-1 and TRBJ1-1, with D tentatively TRBD1 (6 bases). In germline, CDR1 is SGHRS, CDR2 YFSETQ. This CDR3 has 13 amino acids. Trimming left V 9 bases short and J 1 base short, with 13 bases between. This CDR3 is CATKSGQNTEAFF. CDR3 nucleotide sequence: TGCGCCACCAAGTCGGGACAGAACACTGAAGCTTTCTTT.

This clonotype was observed a handful of times. The chain combines TRBV20-1 with TRBJ2-7, with TRBD1 matching 11 bases. The trim removed 4 bases at V and 12 bases at J, leaving 8 bases unmatched. The CDR3 totals 12 residues. Germline V gene data show CDR1 as DFQATT and CDR2 as SNEGSKA (reference sequence). Here the CDR3 DNA reads TGCAGTGCTATGCGGACAGGGGGCGTTCCGTACTTC. Translating gives CSAMRTGGVPYF.

This clonotype has only a few counts. This chain connects TRBV5-4 to TRBJ2-2, with TRBD1 matching 11 bases. V dropped 4 bases and J dropped 4; count of bases not matched to a gene: 6. The CDR3 loop spans 16 amino acids. The germline V gene has CDR1 SGHNT and CDR2 YYREEE (reference sequence). DNA of the CDR3: TGTGCCAGCAGCACCGGACAGGGGGCAGTCACCGGGGAGCTGTTTTTT. Residues: CASSTGQGAVTGELFF.

This clonotype has just a few counts. This chain connects TRBV28 to TRBJ2-7; 12 positions match TRBD1. V was clipped by 7 bases and J by 4 bases; unmatched bases: 8. The germline CDR1 and CDR2 sequences are MDHEN and SYDVKM. This CDR3 contains 15 residues. This CDR3 is CASTPGTGGYYEQYV. CDR3 nucleotides: TGTGCCAGCACCCCCGGGACAGGGGGCTATTACGAGCAGTACGTC.

The genes are TRBV5-6 and TRBJ1-4; no firm D call. The germline V gene encodes CDR1 SGHDT and CDR2 YYEEEE. This CDR3 has 14 residues. Trimming removed 2 bases at V and 8 bases at J, with 13 bases between. The CDR3 nucleotides are TGTGCCAGCAGCTTTAGGAGAGGTCGAGAAAAACTGTTTTTT. Amino acids: CASSFRRGREKLFF.

In this sample, this clonotype turned up a few times. The chain combines TRBV20-1 with TRBJ2-3; 13 bases map to TRBD2. CDR3 size: 15 residues. Germline CDR1 and CDR2: DFQATT and SNEGSKA (reference sequence). V trimming: 6 bases; J trimming: 2 bases; junction bases outside the gene matches: 5. Here the CDR3 DNA reads TGCAGTGCCGAGACTAGCGGGGGGTTCACAGATACGCAGTATTTT. Amino acid sequence: CSAETSGGFTDTQYF.

This sequence joins TRBV11-2 and TRBJ2-3; D not certain. CDR1 and CDR2 from the germline V gene are SGHAT and FQNNGV. The CDR3 has 13 amino acids. The V end lost 1 base, the J end lost 2 bases, and 4 bases lay between the germline ends. The CDR3 protein is CASSLAYTDTQYF. The CDR3, as DNA: TGTGCCAGCAGCTTAGCATACACAGATACGCAGTATTTT.

The sample holds many counts of this clonotype. V and J are TRBV7-9 and TRBJ2-2; 8 bases agree with TRBD1. V was pared by 2 bases and J by 3 bases, with 17 bases of the junction left unmatched. The CDR3 contains 20 residues. CDR1 is SEHNR and CDR2 is FQNEAQ in the germline V gene (reference sequence). The chain's CDR3 is CASSLLGGQGAFFDTGELFF. The CDR3 DNA is TGTGCCAGCAGCTTACTCGGGGGCCAGGGGGCCTTCTTTGACACCGGGGAGCTGTTTTTT. The variable domain in full, with the rest retrieved from reference TRBV7-9 and TRBJ2-2, is DTGVSQNPRHKITKRGQNVTFRCDPISEHNRLYWYRQTLGQGPEFLTYFQNEAQLEKSRLLSDRFSAERPKGSFSTLEIQRTEQGDSAMYLCASSLLGGQGAFFDTGELFFGEGSRLTVL.

V usage is TRBV7-9 and J usage is TRBJ2-7; D unclear. Trimming stripped 5 bases from V and 2 bases from J, with 10 bases between. This CDR3 comprises 13 residues. Germline loops: CDR1 SEHNR, CDR2 FQNEAQ (reference sequence). The CDR3 coding sequence is TGTGCCAGCAGCCAAAACACAGCCTACGAGCAGTACTTC. Translation gives CASSQNTAYEQYF.